Presented here are 27 T cell receptor beta chains from one specimen sequenced in a study of blood T cells in healthy people across ages. A sample-barcoded 5' primer and a J-beta primer mix were used in a second PCR of about 7 to 12 cycles. Using its own MiXCR run on the 5' RACE reads, TCRdb lists one record per CDR3 protein. The sample yields hundreds of thousands of distinct CDR3 sequences, around 27% seen once. This sample was shared with a second study, whose subject was T cells of mothers and their children.

Sequencing was performed on blood. These receptors were collected from a boy aged 2 to 9 in good health.

This clonotype showed up just a few times. The CDR3 region is CASSQALARGVYNEQFF. CDR3 nucleotides: TGTGCCAGCAGCCAAGCCCTAGCGAGGGGGGTCTACAATGAGCAGTTCTTC. The V call is TRBV3-1, the J call TRBJ2-1; D is perhaps TRBD1 or TRBD2 (6 bases each). This CDR3 has 17 residues. The ends were cut back, 1 base at V and 3 bases at J, with 16 bases in the middle. Germline CDR1 and CDR2: LGHDT and YNNKEL (reference sequence).

Concerning this clonotype itself: At one end the junction does not follow the germline gene, possibly because of a read error. The rearrangement joins TRBV7-8 to TRBJ2-3; D not resolved. This CDR3 spans 12 amino acids. Per germline, CDR1 SGHVS and CDR2 FQNEAQ. The CDR3 sequence: CASSHALDTQYF. In DNA form, the CDR3 reads TGCGCCAGCAGCCATGCCCTGGATACGCAGTATTTT.

The sample holds a few counts of this clonotype. The rearrangement links TRBV2 to TRBJ1-2; D is uncertain. Trimming cost V 5 bases and J 0 bases, with 7 bases left between them. This CDR3 comprises 13 residues. Germline CDR1 is SNHLY and CDR2 is FYNNEI. In nucleotides, the CDR3 is TGTGCCAGCAGTTATACCTCTAACTATGGCTACACCTTC. This gives the protein CASSYTSNYGYTF.

V usage is TRBV10-2 and J usage is TRBJ2-5, with a possible D match to TRBD1 (6 bases). This CDR3 contains 15 residues. Per germline, CDR1 WSHSY and CDR2 SAAADI. V shed 6 bases and J shed 3 bases, with 17 bases lying between them. The CDR3 DNA reads as TGCGCCAGCAGGCCGTTGAGGTCAGGGGAAGAGACCCAGTACTTC. As protein: CASRPLRSGEETQYF.

The chain carries TRBV4-2 and TRBJ2-3; 9 bases match TRBD2. The junction had 15 bases not matched to a gene; V was cut back by 0 bases and J by 2 bases. From germline, CDR1 is LGHNA and CDR2 YNFKEQ. The CDR3 length is 20 residues. CDR3 in amino acids: CASSQEGASGGTTSTDTQYF. As DNA, the CDR3 is TGTGCCAGCAGCCAAGAGGGGGCAAGCGGGGGGACTACCTCCACAGATACGCAGTATTTT.

The chain combines TRBV6-2 or TRBV6-3 with TRBJ1-2; D not certain. V was pared by 2 bases and J by 8 bases, with 12 bases between. This CDR3 is 13 amino acids long. Germline V gives CDR1 MNHEY, CDR2 SVGEGT. CDR3 loop: CASSYRPTDGYTF. CDR3 bases: TGTGCCAGCAGTTACAGGCCAACGGACGGCTACACCTTC.

V usage is TRBV10-1 and J usage is TRBJ2-7, with 8 bases that match TRBD2. CDR1 is WNHNN and CDR2 is SYGVQD in the germline V gene (reference sequence). The ends lost 5 bases at V and 4 bases at J; junction bases unmatched: 7. The CDR3 has 14 amino acids. The CDR3 loop is CASSPGPSGYEQYF. CDR3 sequence (DNA): TGCGCCAGCAGTCCGGGACCTAGCGGGTACGAGCAGTACTTC.

This clonotype occurred a few times. V usage is TRBV12-3 or TRBV12-4 and J usage is TRBJ2-2, with D hard to call. V lost 7 bases and J 8 bases, leaving 14 bases between the germline ends. The CDR3 loop spans 13 amino acids. CDR3 DNA: TGTGCCAGCACCCTAACCCCAGCGGGGGAGCTGTTTTTT. Translation: CASTLTPAGELFF.

This clonotype came up a few times. The chain combines TRBV29-1 with TRBJ2-5, with a weak D call TRBD2 (5 bases). The J call may be in error: the DNA end matches TRBJ2-7 better. CDR3 length: 14 amino acids. Germline assignment: CDR1 SQVTM and CDR2 ANQGSEA. The CDR3: CSVEFRGSTHEQYF. The CDR3, as DNA: TGCAGCGTTGAATTTCGGGGTTCTACCCACGAGCAGTACTTC.

The V gene is TRBV7-3, the J gene TRBJ1-2, with a possible D match to TRBD1 (5 bases). V lost 5 bases, J lost 0 bases, and 19 bases lay in between. This CDR3 spans 17 amino acids. Per germline, CDR1 SGHTA and CDR2 FQGTGA. As DNA, the CDR3 is TGTGCCAGCAGCGCCCTCGGGAGGGGCGGATCTAACTATGGCTACACCTTC. Encoded protein: CASSALGRGGSNYGYTF.

The rearrangement links TRBV12-3 or TRBV12-4 to TRBJ2-3; D is unclear. The CDR3 runs to 16 residues. The germline V and J ends were trimmed by 0 bases and 2 bases, with 12 bases remaining between them. As DNA, the CDR3 is TGTGCCAGCAGTTTAGCCCCGCCAGGTTACACAGATACGCAGTATTTT. It specifies CASSLAPPGYTDTQYF.

The V and J genes are TRBV5-4 and TRBJ2-2; unclear D gene. The CDR3 runs to 13 residues. The germline CDR1 and CDR2 sequences are SGHNT and YYREEE (reference sequence). The V end lost 2 bases, the J end lost 4 bases, and 6 bases lay between the germline ends. CDR3 protein: CASSFHGTGELFF. The CDR3 DNA is TGTGCCAGCAGCTTCCATGGCACCGGGGAGCTGTTTTTT.

This clonotype occurred a few times. The genes are TRBV6-5 and TRBJ2-5; weak D call: TRBD2 (6 bases). CDR1 MNHEY and CDR2 SVGAGI come from the germline V gene. V lost 4 bases and J lost 9, with 27 bases in between. The CDR3 has 17 amino acids. The CDR3 DNA is TGTGCCAGCAGTTTGTCGGCTAGCGTAGAACTACCAATGGCCCAGTACTTC. It is translated as CASSLSASVELPMAQYF.

This clonotype was counted only a few times. This sequence joins TRBV12-3 or TRBV12-4 and TRBJ2-5; D is possibly TRBD2 (5 bases). Deletions cut 1 base from V and 4 bases from J, with 16 bases between. The CDR3 contains 16 residues. The CDR3 sequence is CASSLGVTGIRETQYF. The CDR3 DNA follows: TGTGCCAGCAGTTTAGGGGTGACGGGAATTAGAGAGACCCAGTACTTC.

V usage is TRBV29-1 and J usage is TRBJ2-2; D might be TRBD1 or TRBD2, each matching 5 bases. Germline assignment: CDR1 SQVTM and CDR2 ANQGSEA. This CDR3 is built from 13 residues. The V and J ends lost 4 bases and 5 bases respectively, with 11 bases between them. The CDR3 DNA reads as TGCAGCGTTGTATATGGGGGAACCGGGGAGCTGTTTTTT. Encoded protein: CSVVYGGTGELFF.

This clonotype was recorded a few times. V usage is TRBV6-6 and J usage is TRBJ1-2; D is uncertain. This CDR3 has 13 residues. Per the germline V gene, CDR1 is MNHNY and CDR2 is SVGAGI (reference sequence). Trimming shortened V by 2 bases and J by 6 bases, and 10 bases separated the two germline ends. The CDR3 DNA is TGTGCCAGCAGTTACGGGATACAAAATGGCTACACCTTC. Its protein product is CASSYGIQNGYTF.

This clonotype was counted between two and nine times. V and J are TRBV9 and TRBJ2-5, with no clear D. This CDR3 has 14 amino acids. V was pared by 4 bases and J by 5 bases, with 15 bases between. The V gene's germline CDR1 is SGDLS and CDR2 YYNGEE. CDR3 nucleotide sequence: TGTGCCAGCAGCACACGACCCGCGCGGGAGACCCAGTACTTC. Residues: CASSTRPARETQYF.

In this sample, this clonotype turned up a few times. V usage is TRBV6-6 and J usage is TRBJ2-5; 8 nucleotides match TRBD2. This CDR3 spans 14 amino acids. The J segment lost 5 bases and the V segment lost 7 bases, leaving 9 bases of the junction unmatched. Per germline, CDR1 MNHNY and CDR2 SVGAGI (reference sequence). The CDR3 region is CASTSGTGGETQYF. The CDR3 DNA reads as TGTGCCAGCACCAGCGGGACGGGAGGGGAGACCCAGTACTTC.

In DNA, the CDR3 is TGTGCCACCAGTGAAACCTCGGGACTAGCGGGGGGGAGCTCCTACAATGAGCAGTTCTTC. It encodes CATSETSGLAGGSSYNEQFF. The chain couples TRBV24-1 to TRBJ2-1; 16 nucleotides match TRBD2. The germline V gene encodes CDR1 KGHDR and CDR2 SFDVKD. After removal of 4 bases from V and 0 bases from J, the junction contained 8 bases not matched to a gene. The CDR3 totals 20 residues.

Turning to this clonotype: The germline gene is not matched at one end of the junction; a read error may be the cause. The chain is built from TRBV15 and TRBJ1-1; the D is unclear. The CDR3 runs to 15 residues. Germline CDR1 reads LNHNV; CDR2 reads YYDKDF (reference sequence). In DNA, the CDR3 is TGTGCCGCCAGCAGAGATGCGGTCGGCGACACTGAAGCTTTCTTT. Translation gives CAASRDAVGDTEAFF.

V is TRBV7-2 and J is TRBJ2-5; D ambiguous. Germline-derived CDR1 and CDR2 are SGHTA and FQGNSA. With 2 bases removed from V and 5 bases from J, the gap between germline ends came to 9 bases. The CDR3 has 13 residues. The CDR3 DNA follows: TGTGCCAGCAGCTTATCCCCGTGGGAGACCCAGTACTTC. It translates to CASSLSPWETQYF.

This clonotype was counted once. The genes are TRBV4-3 and TRBJ2-6; D perhaps matches TRBD2 (5 bases). CDR3 length: 18 amino acids. V was shortened by 0 bases and J by 0 bases, with 12 bases between the two germline ends. The germline V gene encodes CDR1 LGHNA and CDR2 YSLEER. The CDR3 sequence is CASSQEGGSVSGANVLTF. The DNA for the CDR3 is TGCGCCAGCAGCCAAGAGGGTGGGAGTGTCTCTGGGGCCAACGTCCTGACTTTC.

This clonotype was detected only a few times. This chain joins TRBV12-3 or TRBV12-4 and TRBJ1-4; D gene ambiguous. Trimming shortened V by 5 bases and J by 8 bases, and 15 bases separated the two germline ends. The CDR3 loop spans 14 amino acids. The CDR3 protein is CASSPLSKGEKLFF. CDR3 nucleotide sequence: TGTGCCAGCAGTCCCCTCAGTAAAGGGGAAAAACTGTTTTTT.

The chain combines TRBV20-1 with TRBJ2-3, with D unresolved. CDR3 length: 10 residues. V was shortened by 5 bases and J by 3 bases, with 3 bases between the two germline ends. The germline V gene has CDR1 DFQATT and CDR2 SNEGSKA (reference sequence). The CDR3 DNA sequence: TGCAGTGCTCTTACAGATACGCAGTATTTT. It codes for CSALTDTQYF.

This chain connects TRBV4-3 to TRBJ1-2; D remains unclear. The CDR3 covers 14 residues. V gave up 0 bases and J gave up 1 base, with 6 bases separating them. Germline V gene lookup returns CDR1 LGHNA and CDR2 YSLEER. As DNA, the CDR3 is TGCGCCAGCAGCCAAGAAGCCTTTAACTATGGCTACACCTTC. It specifies CASSQEAFNYGYTF.

The chain links TRBV2 to TRBJ2-5; D perhaps matches TRBD2 (5 bases). Germline V gene sequence: CDR1 SNHLY, CDR2 FYNNEI. This CDR3 contains 12 residues. Trimming took 7 bases from V and 7 from J, leaving 13 bases between them. In DNA, the CDR3 is TGTGCCAGCATCCGGGATTTCGGGACCCAGTACTTC. Translating gives CASIRDFGTQYF. Combining the CDR3 with reference TRBV2 and TRBJ2-5 gives the whole variable domain EPEVTQTPSHQVTQMGQEVILRCVPISNHLYFYWYRQILGQKVEFLVSFYNNEISEKSEIFDDQFSVERPDGSNFTLKIRSTKLEDSAMYFCASIRDFGTQYFGPGTRLLVL.

The V call is TRBV12-3 or TRBV12-4, the J call TRBJ2-6, with D perhaps matching TRBD1 or TRBD2 (6 bases each). Trimming stripped 4 bases from V and 2 bases from J, with 12 bases between. The CDR3 sequence is 16 residues long. CDR3 DNA sequence: TGTGCCAGCAGTTGGGCCGGGGGCGCTGGGGCCAACGTCCTGACTTTC. It codes for CASSWAGGAGANVLTF.